The 29 T cell receptor beta chains below come from one sample, sequenced in a study of cytomegalovirus exposure and HLA in healthy donors. Researchers ran the PCR with 60 Vbeta and 13 Jbeta primers. Using immunoSEQ multiplex PCR, the repertoire was profiled, and TCRdb retains in-frame clones only, with some absent. The sample shows some 180,000 clones, over 65% of them seen only once. Sequencing was performed on PBMCs. The receptors derive from a man younger than 30 in good health and CMV-seronegative.

This clone was found a few times. The chain links TRBV7-6 to TRBJ2-7; 9 bases line up with TRBD1. Trimming cost V 4 bases and J 6 bases; bases outside gene matches: 4. CDR3 length equals 13 residues. Germline V CDR1 and CDR2: SGHVS, FNYEAQ. The CDR3 reads CASSYGGQGEQYF. CDR3 DNA sequence: TGTGCCAGCAGCTATGGGGGACAGGGCGAGCAGTACTTC.

This clone was seen a single time. In nucleotides, the CDR3 is TGCGCCAGCAGCCAAGATAGGGCGGGGGGGGAGGGAGATACGCAGTATTTT. Its protein is CASSQDRAGGEGDTQYF. The chain couples TRBV4-3 to TRBJ2-3; 9 positions match TRBD2. Germline V gives CDR1 LGHNA, CDR2 YSLEER. V shed 0 bases, J shed 5 bases, and the junction held 9 bases outside the gene matches. The CDR3 consists of 17 residues.

The chain employs TRBV4-2 and TRBJ2-2, with 12 bases matching TRBD2. The CDR3 length is 16 residues. V lost 2 bases to trimming and J lost 3 bases; unmatched junction nucleotides: 1. Germline V gene lookup returns CDR1 LGHNA and CDR2 YNFKEQ. The CDR3: CASSQLAGGDTGELFF. DNA of the CDR3: TGTGCCAGCAGCCAACTAGCGGGGGGGGACACCGGGGAGCTGTTTTTT.

As regards this clone: Other DNA sequences in this specimen translate into the identical CDR3. The CDR3 DNA follows: TGTGCCTGGAGTGTTTTCGAGACAGAAGCTTTCTTT. Translation: CAWSVFETEAFF. The chain is built from TRBV30 and TRBJ1-1; D unresolved. The CDR3 contains 12 residues. Trimming cost V 0 bases and J 8 bases, with 10 bases left between them. CDR1 is GTSNPN and CDR2 is SVGIG in the germline V gene (reference sequence).

The rearrangement links TRBV15 to TRBJ1-2; D gene uncertain. This CDR3 has 17 residues. CDR1 LNHNV and CDR2 YYDKDF come from the germline V gene (reference sequence). Trimming cost V 0 bases and J 8 bases, with 22 bases left between them. The CDR3 DNA follows: TGTGCCACCAGCAGAGAACCTAGCGGGAGAGGGAGTCGAGGCTACACCTTC. This encodes CATSREPSGRGSRGYTF.

V usage is TRBV27 and J usage is TRBJ2-3; 7 positions match TRBD2. The CDR3 sequence is 16 residues long. Germline CDR1 MNHEY, CDR2 SMNVEV (reference sequence). V lost 5 bases to trimming and J lost 0 bases; unmatched junction nucleotides: 8. The CDR3 nucleotides are TGTGCCAGCAGTCCATCTAGCGGTCCTAGCACAGATACGCAGTATTTT. Translating it yields CASSPSSGPSTDTQYF.

The chain couples TRBV6-1 to TRBJ2-7; 8 positions agree with TRBD1. J gave up 5 bases and V 7 bases, and 10 bases lay outside the gene matches. The CDR3 totals 14 residues. Per the germline V gene, CDR1 is MNHNS and CDR2 is SASEGT. CDR3 sequence reads: CASTFGTGNDEQYF. CDR3 bases: TGTGCCAGCACCTTCGGGACAGGCAACGACGAGCAGTACTTC.

This clone has a handful of counts. The genes are TRBV7-2 and TRBJ1-1, with a tentative D call TRBD1 (6 bases). Germline V gene data show CDR1 as SGHTA and CDR2 as FQGNSA. The length of the CDR3 is 14 residues. Trimming cost V 5 bases and J 0 bases, with 10 bases left between them. The CDR3 here is CASSPDSMNTEAFF. CDR3 DNA: TGTGCCAGCAGCCCGGACAGCATGAACACTGAAGCTTTCTTT.

This chain joins TRBV5-4 and TRBJ2-1, with 7 nucleotides matching TRBD1. V trimming: 2 bases; J trimming: 6 bases; junction bases outside the gene matches: 5. CDR1 SGHNT and CDR2 YYREEE come from the germline V gene (reference sequence). The CDR3 spans 14 residues. This chain's CDR3 is CASSFRDSSNEQFF. CDR3 in DNA: TGTGCCAGCAGCTTCCGGGACAGCTCCAATGAGCAGTTCTTC.

This clone was observed a handful of times. The rearrangement uses TRBV6-5 and TRBJ1-4; possible D gene TRBD1, 6 bases. The length of the CDR3 is 13 residues. V shed 6 bases and J shed 11 bases, with 16 bases lying between them. CDR1 is MNHEY, CDR2 SVGAGI, per germline. CDR3 nucleotides: TGTGCCAGCAGCTACGAACAGGGTGGGAAACTGTTTTTT. Translated: CASSYEQGGKLFF.

The V gene is TRBV30, the J gene TRBJ2-1; 9 nucleotides line up with TRBD2. V dropped 8 bases and J dropped 1; count of bases not matched to a gene: 6. CDR1 is GTSNPN and CDR2 is SVGIG in the germline V gene (reference sequence). The CDR3 spans 14 residues. The CDR3 spells CAGSGGNSYNEQFF. CDR3 nucleotides: TGTGCCGGAAGCGGGGGGAATTCCTACAATGAGCAGTTCTTC.

The chain joins TRBV7-9 to TRBJ2-7; 11 bases match TRBD1. Germline values: CDR1 SEHNR, CDR2 FQNEAQ (reference sequence). V was pared by 4 bases and J by 3 bases, with 5 bases of the junction left unmatched. The CDR3 covers 15 residues. CDR3 region: CASSSAGTGGYEQYF. In DNA form, the CDR3 reads TGTGCCAGCAGCTCGGCTGGGACAGGGGGCTACGAGCAGTACTTC.

The chain carries TRBV5-1 and TRBJ2-7, with a possible D match to TRBD1 (6 bases). Germline lookup yields CDR1 SGHRS and CDR2 YFSETQ. Trimming pared 1 base from V and 5 bases from J, leaving 13 bases between. The CDR3 length is 14 residues. The CDR3 DNA reads as TGCGCCAGCAGCTTGATGGGGGCATCTGACGAGCAGTACTTC. It specifies CASSLMGASDEQYF.

This clone was found a few times. The chain uses TRBV2 and TRBJ1-1; TRBD1 agrees at 9 bases. V trimming: 6 bases; J trimming: 4 bases; junction bases outside the gene matches: 6. Germline CDR1 reads SNHLY; CDR2 reads FYNNEI. The CDR3 extends over 14 amino acids. The CDR3 protein is CASRGGTGTTEAFF. As DNA, the CDR3 is TGTGCCAGCAGGGGGGGGACAGGGACCACTGAAGCTTTCTTT.

The J gene is TRBJ2-6, the V gene TRBV15; 7 bases fit TRBD1. Trimming at V came to 1 base and at J to 2 bases, leaving 2 bases not matched to a gene. This CDR3 comprises 16 residues. CDR1 is LNHNV, CDR2 YYDKDF, per germline (reference sequence). The CDR3 nucleotides read TGTGCCACCAGCAGAGGACAGGGACCTGGGGCCAACGTCCTGACTTTC. Amino acids: CATSRGQGPGANVLTF.

The CDR3 bases are TGTGCCAGCCGGAGCTACGAGCAGTACTTC. Amino acid sequence: CASRSYEQYF. The genes are TRBV6-5 and TRBJ2-7, with D hard to call. CDR3 length: 10 amino acids. Germline V gene data show CDR1 as MNHEY and CDR2 as SVGAGI. The V end was cut by 8 bases, the J end by 3 bases, with 5 bases between.

The CDR3 DNA is TGTGCCAGCAGACCAGGGGGCGCAGGTTCTCATACGCAGTATTTT. As protein: CASRPGGAGSHTQYF. The chain links TRBV7-9 to TRBJ2-3; 8 nucleotides agree with TRBD1. The V segment lost 6 bases and the J segment 7 bases; nucleotides outside the gene matches: 12. The CDR3 consists of 15 residues. Germline V lookup: CDR1 SEHNR, CDR2 FQNEAQ (reference sequence).

The rearrangement joins TRBV30 to TRBJ2-1; 9 nucleotides align to TRBD1. The CDR3 length is 18 residues. The germline V gene encodes CDR1 GTSNPN and CDR2 SVGIG (reference sequence). J gave up 0 bases and V 4 bases, and 13 bases lay outside the gene matches. CDR3 loop: CAWMDRGWAYSSYNEQFF. The CDR3 bases are TGTGCCTGGATGGACAGGGGATGGGCTTATAGCTCCTACAATGAGCAGTTCTTC.

In its sample, this clone was seen once. The rearrangement links TRBV7-2 to TRBJ2-1, with D possibly matching TRBD2 (5 bases). This CDR3 has 15 amino acids. The germline V gene has CDR1 SGHTA and CDR2 FQGNSA. The V and J ends lost 1 base and 8 bases respectively, with 15 bases between them. Here the CDR3 DNA reads TGTGCCAGCAGCTTAGTAGAGCGGCGGGCGGATGAGCAGTTCTTC. This sequence encodes CASSLVERRADEQFF.

The rearrangement uses TRBV7-9 and TRBJ1-2; the D gene is possibly TRBD1 (5 bases). CDR3 size: 17 residues. Trimming stripped 5 bases from V and 3 bases from J, with 22 bases between. CDR1 SEHNR and CDR2 FQNEAQ come from the germline V gene (reference sequence). CDR3 protein: CASSLPSTAQLHYGYTF. CDR3 DNA sequence: TGTGCCAGCAGCCTACCCTCGACAGCCCAATTACACTATGGCTACACCTTC.

CDR3 DNA: TGTGCCACCAGCAGGGGGGGACTAGCGGGACGGGAGACCCAGTACTTC. Translated: CATSRGGLAGRETQYF. The genes are TRBV15 and TRBJ2-5; 13 positions match TRBD2. The germline V gene has CDR1 LNHNV and CDR2 YYDKDF (reference sequence). V was pared by 3 bases and J by 5 bases, with 6 bases of the junction left unmatched. The CDR3 covers 16 residues.

This sequence joins TRBV2 and TRBJ2-2; 8 bases map to TRBD1. CDR1 and CDR2 from the germline V gene are SNHLY and FYNNEI. V lost 4 bases to trimming and J lost 1 base; unmatched junction nucleotides: 5. The CDR3 sequence is 16 residues long. CDR3 nucleotide sequence: TGTGCCAGCAGTGTGACAGGGGTTGGGAACACCGGGGAGCTGTTTTTT. Translation gives CASSVTGVGNTGELFF.

The chain has TRBV2 and TRBJ2-3; 12 positions agree with TRBD2. Germline V gives CDR1 SNHLY, CDR2 FYNNEI. The J segment lost 0 bases and the V segment lost 6 bases, leaving 4 bases of the junction unmatched. CDR3 length equals 16 residues. The CDR3 is CASRLAGGLSTDTQYF. DNA of the CDR3: TGTGCCAGCAGGCTAGCGGGGGGGCTTAGCACAGATACGCAGTATTTT. Based on the CDR3 plus reference TRBV2 and TRBJ2-3, the full variable domain is EPEVTQTPSHQVTQMGQEVILRCVPISNHLYFYWYRQILGQKVEFLVSFYNNEISEKSEIFDDQFSVERPDGSNFTLKIRSTKLEDSAMYFCASRLAGGLSTDTQYFGPGTRLTVL.

As to this clone: A junction boundary mismatches the germline segment, possibly from a read error. The chain uses TRBV6-6 and TRBJ2-7; TRBD1 is a possible D gene (6 bases). Looked up from germline, CDR1 is MNHNY and CDR2 is SVGAGI (reference sequence). CDR3 length equals 12 residues. The CDR3 DNA is TGTGCCAGCAGTACAGGGACGTCTCCGAGACACTTC. It codes for CASSTGTSPRHF.

This rearrangement joins TRBV9 to TRBJ1-1, with 8 positions matching TRBD1. CDR3 size: 13 residues. V was pared by 4 bases and J by 5 bases, with 4 bases of the junction left unmatched. Germline CDR1 and CDR2: SGDLS and YYNGEE. The CDR3 DNA follows: TGTGCCAGCAGCAAAACAGGGGGTACTGAAGCTTTCTTT. Amino acids: CASSKTGGTEAFF.

This chain links TRBV5-1 with TRBJ2-1; 12 bases align to TRBD1. Per the germline V gene, CDR1 is SGHRS and CDR2 is YFSETQ. J lost 1 base, V lost 4 bases, and 9 bases had no gene match. This CDR3 contains 18 residues. This chain's CDR3 is CASSQGQGALRSYNEQFF. Here the CDR3 DNA reads TGCGCCAGCAGCCAGGGACAGGGGGCGTTAAGGTCCTACAATGAGCAGTTCTTC.

As regards this clone: The sample holds other DNA sequences that translate to the same CDR3. V and J are TRBV6-5 and TRBJ2-7; 8 positions match TRBD1. The germline CDR1 and CDR2 sequences are MNHEY and SVGAGI. V shed 2 bases and J 4 bases; nucleotides not matched to a gene: 4. The CDR3 runs 14 residues. CDR3 sequence (DNA): TGTGCCAGCAGTTACAGTGACAGGGGTTACGAGCAGTACTTC. Its translation is CASSYSDRGYEQYF.

Remarks on this clone: Additional DNA sequences in this sample encode the identical CDR3. The V and J genes are TRBV7-8 and TRBJ2-4; D is perhaps TRBD1 (5 bases). The germline V gene encodes CDR1 SGHVS and CDR2 FQNEAQ. V shed 2 bases and J shed 5 bases, with 13 bases lying between them. The CDR3 has 15 amino acids. Here the CDR3 DNA reads TGTGCCAGCAGCTTATCGGCAGGGCAGCAAAACATTCAGTACTTC. This sequence encodes CASSLSAGQQNIQYF.

This chain connects TRBV9 to TRBJ2-2; D remains unclear. Looked up from germline, CDR1 is SGDLS and CDR2 is YYNGEE. The CDR3 is 13 amino acids. With 5 bases removed from V and 2 bases from J, the gap between germline ends came to 7 bases. DNA for the CDR3: TGTGCCAGCAGGAGGTACAACACCGGGGAGCTGTTTTTT. It encodes CASRRYNTGELFF.